This entry concerns a single TCR beta chain. Its specificity is not known. With a J-beta primer mix and a sample-barcoded 5' primer, a second PCR ran roughly 7 to 11 cycles. Each cDNA molecule, via a template-switch adaptor with 12 random nucleotides, was tagged. TCRdb reanalysed the 5' RACE reads using MiXCR and keeps one entry per CDR3 protein. The sample consists of just over 800,000 distinct CDR3 sequences, approximately 67% of them appearing once. With V trimmed by 3 bases and J by 5 bases, 8 bases remained unmatched. CDR3 size: 16 residues. The germline CDR1 and CDR2 sequences are DFQATT and SNEGSKA (reference sequence). The data stem from a study of blood T cells in healthy people across ages. Study-level findings and limits: Estimates of diversity drawn from one million T cells were considered underestimates. Donors of long life had a larger count of naive CD4+ cells and greater diversity than aged donors.

The source is a young man in good health. This chain connects TRBV20-1 to TRBJ2-5; 14 bases match TRBD2. The sample taken for sequencing was blood. The CDR3: CSASPTSGGAEETQYF. The CDR3, as DNA: TGCAGTGCTAGCCCGACTAGCGGGGGGGCCGAGGAGACCCAGTACTTC.